This T cell receptor beta chain was identified in a study of T cells in Graves' hyperthyroidism and ophthalmopathy. This CDR3 has 14 amino acids. Trimming at V came to 2 bases and at J to 4 bases, leaving 3 bases not matched to a gene. What was amplified from RNA transcripts were TCR beta CDR3 regions. Primed by the HTBI set, a first-round RT-PCR was run on the TCR CDR3. From the multiplex PCR reads, TCRdb called clonotypes with MiXCR, one entry per CDR3 protein. The sample contains approximately 400,000 distinct CDR3 sequences, 15% to 19% of which appear only once. Pregnant or lactating patients were excluded, as were those with uncontrolled infection or other autoimmune disease. This clonotype has ten or more counts.

The receptor's source is a woman between 18 and 30 years old with Graves' hyperthyroidism. The chain carries TRBV12-3 or TRBV12-4 and TRBJ2-3; the match to TRBD2 covers 7 bases. The sample comprised blood. In DNA form, the CDR3 reads TGTGCCAGCAGTTTAAGGGGAGGGGCAGATACGCAGTATTTT. Residues: CASSLRGGADTQYF.